A selection of T cell receptor beta chains follows, all from one sample in a study of Ad26.COV2.S vaccination and SARS-CoV-2 variants. TCRdb's table, derived via immunoSEQ multiplex PCR, lists solely in-frame clones and lacks some. Counted here are about 350,000 clones, approximately 84% occurring once; the ten biggest clones make up 2.5% to 3.5%. The sequenced sample was peripheral blood, obtained in a trial of Ad26.COV2.S vaccine versus placebo. The source is a person between 18 and 59 years old who received the Ad26.COV2.S COVID-19 vaccine or a placebo. Each CDR3 is given with its conserved first and last residue. Fields, in order: D gene, clone size, J gene, V gene, CDR3 DNA, CDR3 protein. The D gene is left open where the match is weak. Size tells how often a clone was seen (once, few, many) or the class of an expanded clone, and some rows leave it out.

- | - | TRBJ2-5 | TRBV12-3/TRBV12-4 | TGTGCCAGCAGTTTAGGAGGTCAAGAGACCCAGTACTTC | CASSLGGQETQYF
- | - | TRBJ2-3 | TRBV9 | TGTGCCAGCAGCGCCAGGGGAACTTTACCCACAGATACGCAGTATTTT | CASSARGTLPTDTQYF
- | - | TRBJ2-1 | TRBV27 | TGTGCCAGCAGTTCCGACAGGCATTACAATGAGCAGTTCTTC | CASSSDRHYNEQFF
TRBD1 | once | TRBJ2-7 | TRBV7-9 | TGTGCCAGCAGCTTCGACAGGGTTGGAGTTCAGTACTTC | CASSFDRVGVQYF
TRBD1 | - | TRBJ2-3 | TRBV6-4 | TGTGCCAGCAGTGACGAGACAGGGAGCACAGATACGCAGTATTTT | CASSDETGSTDTQYF
- | few | TRBJ1-3 | TRBV18 | TGTGCCAGCTCACCACCGGGCCCAAGGGGAAACACCATATATTTT | CASSPPGPRGNTIYF
TRBD2 | - | TRBJ2-7 | TRBV6-2/TRBV6-3 | TGTGCCAGCAGTTACTCGCTAGCGGGGGGGCCCTACGAGCAGTACTTC | CASSYSLAGGPYEQYF
- | - | TRBJ1-4 | TRBV20-1 | TGCAGTGCTAGTCCGCCCCGGCCTAATGAAAAACTGTTTTTT | CSASPPRPNEKLFF
TRBD1 | - | TRBJ2-4 | TRBV24-1 | TGTGCCACCAGTGCTGCGGACAGGTCTGACATTCAGTACTTC | CATSAADRSDIQYF
TRBD1 | - | TRBJ2-7 | TRBV6-1 | TGTGCCAGCAGTGATTTTCCAGGGGGCGTCTACGAGCAGTACTTC | CASSDFPGGVYEQYF
- | - | TRBJ2-2 | TRBV4-1 | TGCGCCAGCAGCCAAGAATACATGGGAATCGGGGAGCTGTTTTTT | CASSQEYMGIGELFF
- | once | TRBJ2-1 | TRBV15 | TGTGCCACCAGCAGCCGCTCCCTGCGGGGCCCGACCTACAATGAGCAGTTCTTC | CATSSRSLRGPTYNEQFF
TRBD2 | - | TRBJ2-2 | TRBV9 | TGTGCCAGCAGCGTCGCTAGCGGGGGGTCCGGGGAGCTGTTTTTT | CASSVASGGSGELFF
- | - | TRBJ2-3 | TRBV19 | TGTGCCAGTAGTACCGGACAGGCCTTGAGAGGGACTAGCACAGATACGCAGTATTTT | CASSTGQALRGTSTDTQYF
- | - | TRBJ1-5 | TRBV19 | TGTGCCAGATTACGTGGTCAGCCCCAGCATTTT | CARLRGQPQHF
TRBD2 | few | TRBJ2-7 | TRBV19 | TGTGCCAGTAGTATTACCCCTCTGGAACTAGCGGGAGGGTACGAGCAGTACTTC | CASSITPLELAGGYEQYF
TRBD1 | - | TRBJ2-1 | TRBV27 | TGTGCCAGCAGTTTATACGGGACAGGGGTCAATGAGCAGTTCTTC | CASSLYGTGVNEQFF
- | - | TRBJ1-4 | TRBV5-6 | TGTGCCAGCAGCTTGGGCCAGGGGCTTGAAAAACTGTTTTTT | CASSLGQGLEKLFF
TRBD1 | once | TRBJ2-2 | TRBV19 | TGTGCGGTACAGGGGGGCACCGGGGAGCTGTTTTTT | CAVQGGTGELFF
- | - | TRBJ1-6 | TRBV7-2 | TGTGCCAGCACCTTACGGACAGAGCTTAATTCACCCCTCCACTTT | CASTLRTELNSPLHF
- | - | TRBJ1-1 | TRBV4-1 | TGCGCCAGCAGCCAGCAGCCGGCACTGGAAGCTTTCTTT | CASSQQPALEAFF
- | - | TRBJ2-7 | TRBV7-2 | TGTGCCAGCAGCTTATCACAGACCTACGAGCAGTACTTC | CASSLSQTYEQYF
- | - | TRBJ2-5 | TRBV20-1 | TGCAGTGCTAGAGGTCAAGAGACCCAGTACTTC | CSARGQETQYF
TRBD1 | - | TRBJ2-7 | TRBV19 | TGTGCCAGTAGTAACCGGCAGGGGGATTACTACGAGCAGTACTTC | CASSNRQGDYYEQYF
TRBD2 | - | TRBJ2-7 | TRBV28 | TGTGCCAGCAGTTCTAGCGGGAGTACCCACGAGCAGTACTTC | CASSSSGSTHEQYF
- | - | TRBJ1-1 | TRBV19 | TGTGCCAGTAAGGCGGGTGGGAACACTGAAGCTTTCTTT | CASKAGGNTEAFF
TRBD2 | - | TRBJ2-1 | TRBV6-5 | TGTGCCAGCAGTTCCGAGCGGGGGGGTGAGTTCTTC | CASSSERGGEFF